These 8 T cell receptor beta chains came from one sample sequenced in a study of T cells expressing NK-cell markers. TCRdb re-called the 5' RACE reads and gives one entry per CDR3 protein, without DNA. The sample shows about 150,000 distinct CDR3 sequences, and roughly an eighth sits with its ten largest clones. Sequences were obtained from blood T cells: a sorted CD56 or NKG2C T cell subset, CD4+ or CD8+ T cells, or bulk PBMC T cells (not recorded which). These receptor sequences come from a man younger than 35 in good health.

The chain joins TRBV20-1 to TRBJ2-1; TCRdb's D call, TRBD2, is unchecked because there is no DNA. This CDR3 contains 15 residues. CDR1 DFQATT and CDR2 SNEGSKA come from the germline V gene (reference sequence). The CDR3 sequence: CSAREGIAGGSEQFF.

This chain links TRBV7-8 with TRBJ2-1; TCRdb calls TRBD1, which cannot be checked without DNA. Germline CDR1 SGHVS, CDR2 FQNEAQ. The CDR3 totals 13 residues. CDR3 sequence: CASSSPVTNEQFF.

The chain has TRBV4-3 and TRBJ2-7; TCRdb proposes TRBD1, but this gene call is untestable without DNA. Germline lookup yields CDR1 LGHNA and CDR2 YSLEER. The CDR3 is 15 amino acids. CDR3 sequence: CASSPRTGSSYEQYF.

The J gene is TRBJ1-3, the V gene TRBV20-1. Germline V CDR1 and CDR2: DFQATT, SNEGSKA (reference sequence). This CDR3 is built from 14 residues. The CDR3 sequence is CSADTVSSGNTIYF.

The chain couples TRBV27 to TRBJ2-1; as DNA is missing, the TRBD1 call by TCRdb cannot be tested. The CDR3 is 15 residues long. CDR1 is MNHEY, CDR2 SMNVEV, per germline (reference sequence). The CDR3 reads CASSPLGQGNNEQFF.

The CDR3: CASESGRASTDTQYF. This chain links TRBV7-8 with TRBJ2-3; the D call from TCRdb, TRBD2, cannot be confirmed without DNA. The V gene's germline CDR1 is SGHVS and CDR2 FQNEAQ. This CDR3 region has 15 residues.

This chain joins TRBV27 and TRBJ1-5; lacking DNA, the TRBD1 call made by TCRdb goes unchecked. This CDR3 comprises 15 residues. CDR1 MNHEY and CDR2 SMNVEV come from the germline V gene (reference sequence). Here the CDR3 reads CASRNTLTGPQPQHF.

The V gene is TRBV11-2, the J gene TRBJ2-7; TCRdb names TRBD1, which stays unverified in the absence of DNA. The CDR3 is 16 residues long. Germline lookup yields CDR1 SGHAT and CDR2 FQNNGV. The CDR3 reads CASSGFGTSDSYEQYF.